This TCR beta chain was obtained from a study of OX40 agonist ivuxolimab in advanced cancers. TCRdb keeps only in-frame clones here, not all; method: immunoSEQ multiplex PCR. The sample holds about 70,000 clones; 90% to 95% are singletons and the top ten take more than 7.5%. This CDR3 region has 18 residues. CDR1 and CDR2 from the germline V gene are SGHKS and YYEKEE (reference sequence). V lost 0 bases, J lost 0 bases, and 8 bases stayed unmatched. Sequences were derived from CD4+ or CD8+ T cells sorted from blood, sampled in a trial of the OX40 agonist ivuxolimab. The source of this sequence is an adult with an advanced solid tumor such as melanoma, head and neck, liver or kidney cancer. V is TRBV5-5 and J is TRBJ1-5; 8 nucleotides agree with TRBD1. The CDR3 loop reads CASSLVAYRGYSNQPQHF. Here the CDR3 DNA reads TGTGCCAGCAGCTTGGTTGCTTACAGGGGGTATAGCAATCAGCCCCAGCATTTT.